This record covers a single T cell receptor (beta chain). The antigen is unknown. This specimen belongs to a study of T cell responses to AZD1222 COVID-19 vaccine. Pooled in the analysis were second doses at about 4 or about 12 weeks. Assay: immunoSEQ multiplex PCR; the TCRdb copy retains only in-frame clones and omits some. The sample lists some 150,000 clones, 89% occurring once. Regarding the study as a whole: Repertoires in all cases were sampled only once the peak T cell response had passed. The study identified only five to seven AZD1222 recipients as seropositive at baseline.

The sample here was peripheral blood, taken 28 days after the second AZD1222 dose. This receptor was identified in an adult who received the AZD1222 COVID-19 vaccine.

As DNA, the CDR3 is TGTGCCAGCAGCTTAGGCCGCGGGAGCTCCTACAATGAGCAGTTCTTC. It is translated as CASSLGRGSSYNEQFF. J is TRBJ2-1 and V is TRBV13, with 7 bases that match TRBD2. The germline V gene has CDR1 PRHDT and CDR2 FYEKMQ (reference sequence). This CDR3 has 16 residues. V trimming: 0 bases; J trimming: 0 bases; junction bases outside the gene matches: 2.